This T cell receptor beta chain was retrieved from a study of human T cells and chemical hapten exposure. On the study more broadly: Per-sample TCR yield variability stemmed mainly from small pooled library volume differences.

Study results and caveats: Once DPC sensitization occurred, TCRs above 1 in 1000 frequency showed no change.

The germline gives CDR1 MGHRA, CDR2 YSYEKL. V lost 1 base and J 3 bases, leaving 6 bases between the germline ends. The CDR3 spans 13 residues. Noted time point: patch test 3, about 24 weeks after DPC sensitization. Treatment here: therapeutic diphenylcyclopropenone sensitization with weekly scalp DPC. This clonotype was detected a few times. Its target is unknown. TCRdb processed the RACE reads anew with MiXCR; each CDR3 protein has one entry. The profile shows 150,000 to 200,000 distinct CDR3 sequences, around a quarter of them singletons. The chain links TRBV4-1 to TRBJ1-2, with D uncertain. The receptor was derived from a woman aged 18-29 years with alopecia areata. Some clones in this sample may be carry-over from other donors' samples. Sequenced material: whole blood, taken in connection with sensitization to the hapten diphenylcyclopropenone (DPC). CDR3 nucleotides: TGCGCCAGCAGCCAAGTGGGAGACTATGGCTACACCTTC. Encoded protein: CASSQVGDYGYTF.